The 2 T cell receptor beta chains given below trace back to one sample, sequenced in a study of blood T cell repertoires in COVID-19. TCRdb's copy holds only in-frame clones and misses some; the assay was immunoSEQ multiplex PCR. The repertoire includes tens of thousands of clones, around nine tenths of them detected once, and 7% to 9.5% sits in the top ten. The specimen sequenced was peripheral blood. The source is a human donor in a cohort sampled during active COVID-19.

V usage is TRBV5-1 and J usage is TRBJ1-4; tentatively, D is TRBD1 (5 bases). The germline V and J ends were trimmed by 5 bases and 1 base, with 15 bases remaining between them. Per the germline V gene, CDR1 is SGHRS and CDR2 is YFSETQ. This CDR3 is 16 amino acids long. CDR3 sequence reads: CASSERDGRTNEKLFF. CDR3 nucleotide sequence: TGCGCCAGCAGTGAGCGGGACGGAAGAACTAATGAAAAACTGTTTTTT. Full variable domain (missing parts from reference TRBV5-1 and TRBJ1-4): KAGVTQTPRYLIKTRGQQVTLSCSPISGHRSVSWYQQTPGQGLQFLFEYFSETQRNKGNFPGRFSGRQFSNSRSEMNVSTLELGDSALYLCASSERDGRTNEKLFFGSGTQLSVL.

In DNA, the CDR3 is TGTGCCAGCCGGCAGGCAACTAATGAAAAACTGTTTTTT. It encodes CASRQATNEKLFF. V gene TRBV27 combines with J gene TRBJ1-4; the D is unclear. V dropped 8 bases and J dropped 0 bases, with 7 bases sitting between them. CDR1 and CDR2 (germline): MNHEY, SMNVEV (reference sequence). The CDR3 is 13 amino acids.